This T cell receptor (beta chain) comes out of a study of blood T cell repertoires in COVID-19. Turning to the study itself: Acute and convalescent COVID-19 specimens originated in the United States, Italy and Spain. Nucleic acid was either cDNA or gDNA, and it came from T cells, B-cell-depleted T cells, or PBMCs.

This clone was recorded a few times. Per the germline V gene, CDR1 is DFQATT and CDR2 is SNEGSKA (reference sequence). The CDR3 loop spans 14 amino acids. Trimming shortened V by 3 bases and J by 4 bases, and 14 bases separated the two germline ends. Original processing methods: For nucleated cells, counts were estimated from reference gene primer amplification. Method: immunoSEQ multiplex PCR; TCRdb's copy keeps in-frame clones and lacks some. Clone size and the V and J calls come from that table; the DNA yielded D and trimming. The top ten hold around 12% of the sample, which has about 64,000 clones, 82% seen once.

The chain joins TRBV20-1 to TRBJ2-3; possible D gene TRBD1, 5 bases. The sequence came from a human donor in a cohort sampled during active COVID-19. The source material was peripheral blood. The CDR3 DNA is TGCAGTGCTAGTGTAGGGGCCGGAGCAGATACGCAGTATTTT. It specifies CSASVGAGADTQYF.